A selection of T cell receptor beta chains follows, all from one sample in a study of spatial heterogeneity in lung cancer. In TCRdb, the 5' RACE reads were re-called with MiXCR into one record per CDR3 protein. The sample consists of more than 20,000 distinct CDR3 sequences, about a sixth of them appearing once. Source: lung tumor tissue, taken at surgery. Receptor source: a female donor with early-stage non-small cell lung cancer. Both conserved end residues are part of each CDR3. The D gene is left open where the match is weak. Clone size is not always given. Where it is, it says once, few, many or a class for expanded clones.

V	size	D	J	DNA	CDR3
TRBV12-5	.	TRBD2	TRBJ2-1	TGTGCTAGTGGTCCCCGGGGGGACAATGAGCAGTTCTTC	CASGPRGDNEQFF
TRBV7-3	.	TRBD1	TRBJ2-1	TGTGCCAGCAGCGCGGGACAGGGGAGGGGATCCTACAATGAGCAGTTCTTC	CASSAGQGRGSYNEQFF
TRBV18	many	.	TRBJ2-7	TGTGCCAGCTCAGGACGTTGGGGCACCGAGCAGTACTTC	CASSGRWGTEQYF
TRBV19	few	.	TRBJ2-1	TGTGCCAGTAGTACCCAGAGCTCCTACAATGAGCAGTTCTTC	CASSTQSSYNEQFF
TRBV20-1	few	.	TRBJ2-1	TGCATGCCTAGCGCCCGAAGGACTTACAATGAGCAGTTCTTC	CMPSARRTYNEQFF
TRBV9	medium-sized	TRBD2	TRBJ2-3	TGTGCCAGCAGCGTTACTAGCGGGGGCCCCAACACAGATACGCAGTATTTT	CASSVTSGGPNTDTQYF
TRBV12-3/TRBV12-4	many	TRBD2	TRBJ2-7	TGTGCCAGCAGCCTAGCGGGAGGGTTATACGAGCAGTACTTC	CASSLAGGLYEQYF
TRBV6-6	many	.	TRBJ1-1	TGTGCCAGCAGTTACACACACCGCACTGAAGCTTTCTTT	CASSYTHRTEAFF
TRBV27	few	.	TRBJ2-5	TGTGCCAGCAGTTTACGTATTGGAAGCCAAGAGACCCAGTACTTC	CASSLRIGSQETQYF
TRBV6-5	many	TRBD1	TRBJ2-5	TGTGCCAGCAGTGCCCTGACAGGGTCCCGGGAGACCCAGTACTTC	CASSALTGSRETQYF
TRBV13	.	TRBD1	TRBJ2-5	TGTGCCAGCACCTCGACAGGGACCAACCAAGAGACCCAGTACTTC	CASTSTGTNQETQYF
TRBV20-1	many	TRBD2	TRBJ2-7	TGCAGTGCTAGAGATCGTGTGAGCGGGGCTTACTACGAGCAGTACTTC	CSARDRVSGAYYEQYF
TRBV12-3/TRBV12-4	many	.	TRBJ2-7	TGTGCCAGCAGTTTCGCGGGACCAGCGCACGAGCAGTACTTC	CASSFAGPAHEQYF